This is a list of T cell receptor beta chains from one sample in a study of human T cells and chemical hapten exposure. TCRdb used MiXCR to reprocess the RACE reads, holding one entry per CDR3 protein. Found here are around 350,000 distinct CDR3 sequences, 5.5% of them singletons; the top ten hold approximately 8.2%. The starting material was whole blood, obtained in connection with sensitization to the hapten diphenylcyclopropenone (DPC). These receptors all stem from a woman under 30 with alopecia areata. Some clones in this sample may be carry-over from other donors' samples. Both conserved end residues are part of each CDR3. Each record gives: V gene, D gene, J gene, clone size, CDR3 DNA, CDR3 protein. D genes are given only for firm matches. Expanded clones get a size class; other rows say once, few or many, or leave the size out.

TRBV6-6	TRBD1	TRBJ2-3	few	TGTGCCAGCAGCCCAACCGGCCGACAGGGGACAGATACGCAGTATTTT	CASSPTGRQGTDTQYF
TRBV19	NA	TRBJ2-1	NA	TGTGCCAGTACGGAGGGATATGAGCAGTTCTTC	CASTEGYEQFF
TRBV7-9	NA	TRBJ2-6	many	TGTGCCAGCAGGGGGTTCTCTGGGGCCAACGTCCTGACTTTC	CASRGFSGANVLTF
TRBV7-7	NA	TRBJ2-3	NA	TGTGCTAGCAGCTTACGGGCAGGGCCCGCAGATACGCAGTATTTT	CASSLRAGPADTQYF
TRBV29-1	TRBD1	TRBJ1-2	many	TGCAGCGTTGAAGATGGGGACAGGTTCTATGGCTACACCTTC	CSVEDGDRFYGYTF
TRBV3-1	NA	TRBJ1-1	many	TGTGCCAGCAGCCAGGGGACACAGAACACTGAAGCTTTCTTT	CASSQGTQNTEAFF
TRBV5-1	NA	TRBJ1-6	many	TGCGCCAGCAGCCGAACGGGGGATAATTCACCCCTCCACTTT	CASSRTGDNSPLHF
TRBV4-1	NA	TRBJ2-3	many	TGCGCCAGCAGCCATAGGGGCCCAGGACGGGGAATTATTACGCAGTATTTT	CASSHRGPGRGIITQYF
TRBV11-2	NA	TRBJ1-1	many	TGTGCCAGCAGCTCCGGGACCTCGGCTGGGGCTTTCTTT	CASSSGTSAGAFF
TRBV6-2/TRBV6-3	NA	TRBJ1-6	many	TGTGCCAGCAGTGCACAAGACGGGACAAGTAATTCACCCCTCCACTTT	CASSAQDGTSNSPLHF
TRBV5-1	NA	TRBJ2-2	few	TGCGCCAGCAGAACGGACAACACCGGGGAGCTGTTTTTT	CASRTDNTGELFF